This T cell receptor beta chain is drawn from a study of blood T cell repertoires in COVID-19 (dated by TCRdb to 2018 to 2021). The study in broad terms: Samples covering the acute and convalescent phases of COVID-19 were provided by collaborators in the United States, Italy and Spain. The material from the prospective study consisted of cDNA or gDNA derived from T cells, B-cell-depleted T cells, or PBMCs. The dataset comprised deeply sampled blood TCRbeta repertoires from subjects exposed to, actively infected with, or recovered from COVID-19. A freely available public database, intended as a resource for researchers studying the immune response to SARS-CoV-2, is where the repertoires were released. The samples were drawn from the first 160 participants of the ongoing ImmuneRACE study and from more than 1,000 subjects provided by 6 global collaborators. Sample metadata almost always included a de-identified subject ID, COVID-19 status, age in years and sex. Where HLA class I and class II types were available, the types were taken from metadata supplied by the sample provider, not from assay-based typing. Summary of the overall study and its limitations: The amount of clinical and demographic metadata varied by source and participant and was provided uncurated.

TCRbeta CDR3 regions were amplified from genomic DNA by means of the immunoSEQ Assay, a bias-controlled multiplex PCR. Regarding the original processing steps: Within the assay, amplification of reference gene primers was used to estimate how many nucleated cells each sample contained. Sequence reads were collapsed and filtered to measure the absolute abundance of every unique TCRbeta CDR3 rearrangement. For each sample, productive Simpson clonality was calculated by taking the square root of Simpson's diversity index across productive rearrangements. Held by TCRdb, this immuneACCESS table contains in-frame sequences only and omits some clones. Under half of the omission traces to an unresolved V gene where checked; the cause of the rest is unknown. V and J calls and clone size follow that table, whereas D and trimming were derived from the DNA. For this sample there are approximately 250,000 clones; around 90% appear just once. 0.8% to 0.95% of the sample is held by the ten biggest clonotypes.

Remarks on this clone: Its antigen specificity is not known. No much larger clone exists at a distance of one base, and base qualities are not known.

The CDR3 holds 19 amino acids from the cysteine to the phenylalanine. Kept here is only the CDR3 DNA, which spans 57 bases and is read in frame from base 1. Unmatched junction bases come to 13, with V trimmed by 0 bases and J by 1 base. CDR1 and CDR2 (SGDLS, YYNGEE) derive from the germline V gene. At one collaborating source in Seattle, patients were enrolled during active infection and were followed longitudinally through the course of disease. Each collaborating institution followed its own protocols to collect whole blood in K2EDTA tubes. For TCRbeta analysis, collaborator samples were shipped as frozen whole blood, as isolated PBMCs, or as DNA extracted from either sample type.

The receptor was isolated from a young man with COVID-19, enrolled during active disease. The rearrangement combines TRBV9 with TRBJ2-1, with 7 central nucleotides matching TRBD2. Sequencing was performed on peripheral blood. The DNA sequence follows: TGTGCCAGCAGCGTAGAGGGAAGGGGAGGGGTCGATTCCTACAATGAGCAGTTCTTC. Its amino acids are CASSVEGRGGVDSYNEQFF.